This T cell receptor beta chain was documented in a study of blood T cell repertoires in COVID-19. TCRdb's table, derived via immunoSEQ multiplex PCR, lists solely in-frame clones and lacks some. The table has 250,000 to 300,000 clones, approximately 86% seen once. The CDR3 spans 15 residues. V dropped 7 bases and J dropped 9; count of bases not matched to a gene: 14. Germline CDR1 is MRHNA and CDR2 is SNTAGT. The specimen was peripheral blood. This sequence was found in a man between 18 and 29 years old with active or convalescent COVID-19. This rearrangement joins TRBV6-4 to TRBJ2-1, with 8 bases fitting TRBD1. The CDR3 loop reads CASTPNRGVFGEQFF. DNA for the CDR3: TGTGCCAGCACCCCTAACAGGGGGGTTTTTGGTGAGCAGTTCTTC.